A selection of T cell receptor beta chains follows, all from one sample in a study of blood T cell repertoires in COVID-19. Assay used: immunoSEQ multiplex PCR; TCRdb lists only in-frame clones, some missing. The sample yields under 200,000 clones, 88% seen once. Material for sequencing was peripheral blood. All receptors derive from a man aged 65-85 years with active or convalescent COVID-19. The CDR3 runs from the conserved cysteine through the conserved F or W. D genes are given only for firm matches. Not all rows give a size; the values are once, few, many and, for expanded clones, a class.

>TRBJ1-2|TRBV28|NA|NA
TGTGCCAGCAGTTTAGGGCATGGCTACACCTTC
CASSLGHGYTF
>TRBJ1-4|TRBV9|NA|TRBD1
TGTGCCAGCAGTTCGGGACAGAAGAATGAAAAACTGTTTTTT
CASSSGQKNEKLFF
>TRBJ2-3|TRBV6-1|NA|NA
TGTGCCAGCAGTGAAGCGTTAGGGAGAGATACGCAGTATTTT
CASSEALGRDTQYF
>TRBJ1-2|TRBV5-8|NA|NA
TGTGCCAGCAGCTTTATGGTCAGTTATGGCTACACCTTC
CASSFMVSYGYTF
>TRBJ2-3|TRBV19|NA|TRBD1
TGTGCCAGTAGTATAGAGGGACAGGCCACAGATACGCAGTATTTT
CASSIEGQATDTQYF
>TRBJ2-7|TRBV5-1|NA|NA
TGCGCCAGCAGCTTAGGGGGTCAGAATGACTACGAGCAGTATTTC
CASSLGGQNDYEQYF
>TRBJ2-3|TRBV24-1|NA|NA
TGTGCCACCAGTGATTTTTACGGAGCGGGCGCAGATACGCAGTATTTT
CATSDFYGAGADTQYF
>TRBJ1-5|TRBV6-5|once|NA
TGTGCCAGCAATTTTGGGGGCGGGAATCAGCCCCAGCATTTT
CASNFGGGNQPQHF
>TRBJ1-2|TRBV5-8|NA|TRBD1
TGTGCCAGCAGACTAAGGACAGGGGGCCTCGCCTATGGCTACACCTTC
CASRLRTGGLAYGYTF
>TRBJ2-7|TRBV27|NA|TRBD1
TGTGTCAGCAGTCGGGGACAGGGGCGAACCTACGAGCAGTACTTC
CVSSRGQGRTYEQYF
>TRBJ1-4|TRBV7-9|NA|TRBD1
TGTGCCAGCAGCTTAGGGTCCCTCCAACAGGGGCCGTCAAATGAAAAACTGTTTTTT
CASSLGSLQQGPSNEKLFF
>TRBJ1-5|TRBV28|few|TRBD1
TGTGCCAGCAGTCCAGGGGGGAGCAATCAGCCCCAGCATTTT
CASSPGGSNQPQHF
>TRBJ2-1|TRBV19|NA|TRBD1
TGTGCCAGTAGTATCCCAGGGACAGCAGGCAATGAGCAGTTCTTC
CASSIPGTAGNEQFF
>TRBJ2-7|TRBV5-5|NA|TRBD1
TGTGCCAGCAGCCTGATTCCAGGGGGCGGCTACGAGCAGTACTTC
CASSLIPGGGYEQYF
>TRBJ1-5|TRBV19|NA|TRBD1
TGTGCCAGTAGTAATTCGGACAGGTTGGTCAATCAGCCCCAGCATTTT
CASSNSDRLVNQPQHF
>TRBJ2-1|TRBV6-2/TRBV6-3|few|NA
TGTGCCAGCAGTTACTCGGTCACTTCCAATGAGCAGTTCTTC
CASSYSVTSNEQFF
>TRBJ2-1|TRBV10-1|NA|TRBD2
TGCGCCAGCAGCCCGGCGGGAGGTACCTACAATGAGCAGTTCTTC
CASSPAGGTYNEQFF
>TRBJ2-7|TRBV10-3|NA|NA
TGTGCCATCAGTCCTGACGGGTACGAGCAGTACTTC
CAISPDGYEQYF
>TRBJ2-1|TRBV29-1|NA|TRBD1
TGCAGCGGCCAAATCCGGGACAGAGACAATGAGCAGTTCTTC
CSGQIRDRDNEQFF
>TRBJ2-5|TRBV19|NA|NA
TGTGCCAGTAGTCCCACAGTTTACCAAGAGACCCAGTACTTC
CASSPTVYQETQYF
>TRBJ2-3|TRBV7-2|NA|TRBD1
TGTGCCAGCAGCTTCGGTGACAGGGACACAGATACGCAGTATTTT
CASSFGDRDTDTQYF
>TRBJ2-2|TRBV10-3|NA|TRBD2
TGTGCCATCAGTCCCAGGACTAGCGGTCCGAACACCGGGGAGCTGTTTTTT
CAISPRTSGPNTGELFF
>TRBJ1-1|TRBV7-9|NA|NA
TGTGCCAGCAGCTTAGAGACCGGGGGTACTGAAGCTTTCTTT
CASSLETGGTEAFF
>TRBJ1-2|TRBV7-2|NA|TRBD1
TGTGCCAGCAGCTTCGGACAGGGGCCTCTCTATGGCTACACCTTC
CASSFGQGPLYGYTF
>TRBJ2-3|TRBV19|NA|TRBD2
TGTGCCAGTAGTACCCAAACCTCGGGACTAGCGGGAAGGGGTACGCAGTATTTT
CASSTQTSGLAGRGTQYF
>TRBJ2-7|TRBV4-3|NA|TRBD1
TGCGCCAGCAGCCAATACTCGGGACAGGGGGGCTACGAGCAGTACTTC
CASSQYSGQGGYEQYF
>TRBJ2-5|TRBV20-1|NA|TRBD2
TGCAGTGCTAGTCCTAGCGGGGGCCGGAAAGAGACCCAGTACTTC
CSASPSGGRKETQYF
>TRBJ1-2|TRBV27|NA|TRBD1
TGTGCCAGCAGTTTACCGGGGACAGGGCCCTCTGGCTACACCTTC
CASSLPGTGPSGYTF
>TRBJ2-3|TRBV19|NA|TRBD2
TGTGCCAGTAGTATAGGGACTAGCGGGGCAGATACGCAGTATTTT
CASSIGTSGADTQYF
>TRBJ1-5|TRBV5-5|NA|NA
TGTGCCAGCAGCTTGACTCCGGGACATATGGGTCAGCCCCAGCATTTT
CASSLTPGHMGQPQHF
>TRBJ1-1|TRBV6-5|NA|TRBD1
TGTGCCAGCAGTACGACAGGGAGGACTGAAGCTTTCTTT
CASSTTGRTEAFF
>TRBJ2-7|TRBV28|NA|TRBD2
TGTGCCAGCAGTTTCCTAGCGGGAGACGAGCAGTACTTC
CASSFLAGDEQYF